This is a list of T cell receptor beta chains from one sample in a study of cytomegalovirus exposure and HLA in healthy donors. Sequencing used immunoSEQ multiplex PCR; TCRdb keeps in-frame clones, though not all of them. Of some 130,000 clones listed, roughly three quarters are singletons. Sequencing used PBMCs. The receptor set was obtained from a man aged 25-45 years in good health and CMV-seronegative. Each CDR3 is given without its conserved first and last residue.

v_gene,CDR3aa
TRBV5-1,ASSRLGGDTGELF
TRBV6-1,ASSEVSGQGASEQY
TRBV7-8,ASSWGSGRSYNEQF
TRBV6-1,ASSETSRGTDTQY
TRBV5-1,ASSFFAGAYNEQF
TRBV11-3,ASSLGSNTEAF
TRBV25-1,ASSRDFGSGANVLT
TRBV5-1,ASSLAPGNTGELF
TRBV2,ASSATGTSNRGTQY
TRBV5-4,ASSLAGTSSYEQY
TRBV19,ASSIDSGRGTDTQY
TRBV6-4,ASSVEADGTGELF
TRBV28,ASSSAHLTGDGYT
TRBV7-9,ASSLAQEGTQY
TRBV27,ASSLQGSQETQY
TRBV11-3,ASSPSGDNEQF
TRBV5-4,ASSLVQGFNYGYT
TRBV2,ASTDNYEQY
TRBV2,ASSGALAPRTDTQY